This T cell receptor (beta chain) was sequenced for a study of T cells in Graves' hyperthyroidism and ophthalmopathy (dated by TCRdb to between 2018 and 2021). With respect to the entire study: Peripheral blood was sampled at the time of initial diagnosis, prior to any treatment. To identify TCR V-J signatures that set the groups apart, the researchers used a discovery cohort of 100 patients, made up of approximately 43 with Graves' ophthalmopathy and about 59 with stable Graves' hyperthyroidism. The approximately 100 discovery patients were divided at random into training and test sets in a 7:3 ratio. According to the paper, TCR Vbeta CDR3 sequencing was carried out on some 130 peripheral blood samples, which came from 40 to 45 ophthalmopathy, around 75 hyperthyroidism and some 17 progressor patients. Prospective prediction of ophthalmopathy was tested in an independent validation cohort of 18 to 20 hyperthyroidism patients and 17 patients who later progressed to ophthalmopathy. In addition, the study compared T-cell repertoires in thyroid tissue and in blood from about six Graves' hyperthyroidism patients. Once sampling was done, hyperthyroidism patients were given methimazole at a starting dose of 30 mg daily, whereas ophthalmopathy patients were given high-dose intravenous methylprednisolone.

Stable Graves' hyperthyroidism was defined as the absence of progression to ophthalmopathy over 18 months of follow-up. Hyperthyroidism patients were newly diagnosed, had a disease duration of under 2 months, and were aged 18 to 65 years. Patients with uncontrolled infections, other autoimmune diseases, pregnancy or lactation were excluded. Diagnoses relied on clinical symptoms, serum thyroxine and TRAb, thyroid ultrasound and orbital computed tomography. Ficoll-Paque density gradient centrifugation was used to isolate PBMCs from approximately 10 ml of fresh peripheral blood. Total RNA was extracted with Trizol reagent, and quality was checked on an Agilent 2100 Bioanalyzer. Trimming takes 2 bases from V and 6 bases from J, and the germline ends sit 14 bases apart. The germline V gene encodes CDR1 SGHRS and CDR2 YFSETQ. The CDR3 covers 15 residues, taking in both the cysteine and the phenylalanine. Here the CDR3 DNA is all that survives: 45 bases in frame from base 1.

TCR beta CDR3 regions were amplified from RNA transcripts. The TCR CDR3 was subjected to a first round of RT-PCR using the HTBI primer set and the Qiagen OneStep RT-PCR kit. Libraries were constructed in a second round of multiplex PCR, after which size selection and purification were performed. Paired-end sequencing of the libraries was performed with 100 bp reads on an Illumina HiSeq2000. In the original analysis: SOAPnuke was used to process the raw data, removing reads that contained adapters or uncalled bases, had a mean Phred below 15, or lacked an exact match to the constant primer or identifier. High-quality paired reads were merged using COPE v1.2.5, and each unique nucleotide sequence was defined as a clonotype. MiTCR v1.1 was used to align clonotypes to the IMGT TRBV, TRBD and TRBJ reference segments. Analysis was restricted to V-J combinations with a frequency above 0.0001, which covered just over 98% of repertoires. A TCS score was defined as the ratio between F50 (clonal expansion) and ExV (chaos), using BLOSUM62-based TCRdist between CDR3 peptides within each V-J. Welch's t-statistics and random forest reduced 500 to 650 V-J features to roughly 13, which were used in a naive Bayes classifier (R e1071). The public reads were reprocessed in TCRdb via fastp at Q25 and MiXCR, keeping in-frame beta chains. Rows with a matching CDR3 protein are joined into one entry that keeps the most common DNA and genes. The V and J calls were not made by the authors but by TCRdb's processing. Across this sample there are a few hundred thousand distinct CDR3 sequences, with around 21% seen only once. The top ten clones comprise approximately 25% of the sample.

In regard to this clonotype: Its antigen target is currently unknown. Per-base qualities were not stored, and no clone one base away is much larger.

What the work shows at the level of the full study, not this receptor alone: No statistical method was used to fix the sample size in advance, and group allocation was not hidden from the investigators. During validation, the model predicted progression to ophthalmopathy a median of roughly 7.1 months ahead of onset, with approximately 70% sensitivity and 72.22% specificity. Most expanded thyroid clonotypes (frequency above 0.001) were also detected in blood, a finding suggesting that blood repertoires may reflect thyroid immune responses. In cross-validation, a model built on a 13 V-J signature told ophthalmopathy apart from stable hyperthyroidism with approximately 90% sensitivity and around 84% specificity, and in testing the same model reached 80%/75%.

The chain uses TRBV5-1 and TRBJ2-2; a weak D assignment points to TRBD1 (5 bases agree). The sample consisted of blood. The clonotype was recovered from a man aged 18 to 30 with Graves' hyperthyroidism. CDR3 protein: CASSFERMGPGELFF. In nucleotide form, the sequence is TGCGCCAGCAGCTTTGAAAGGATGGGGCCCGGGGAGCTGTTTTTT.